The clone carrying this T cell receptor (beta chain) has a handful of counts. Its cognate antigen is unknown. The sample originates from a study of identical twins. Notes on the study in general: Compared with models, monozygotic twins showed more out-of-frame TCR alpha sharing. Conclusions came from cross-sectional statistical analysis, not from following the same donors. When twins shared out-of-frame alpha sequences, those sequences had excess low generation probability.

This CDR3 is 15 amino acids long. V shed 4 bases, J shed 4 bases, and the junction held 10 bases outside the gene matches. Template switching introduced a universal primer site, and the cDNA bore unique molecular identifiers. TCRdb reprocessed the 5' RACE reads via MiXCR and lists one record per CDR3 protein. Among hundreds of thousands of distinct CDR3 sequences listed, 8.6% were seen once. These data were also filed under a second study, of yellow fever vaccine responses in identical twins.

Source material: PBMCs. This receptor was identified in a woman between 18 and 30 years old in good health. This chain joins TRBV12-3 or TRBV12-4 and TRBJ2-7; 7 bases map to TRBD1. The CDR3 nucleotides are TGTGCCAGCAGTTCGACAGGGTCATGGGGTTACGAGCAGTACTTC. Translating gives CASSSTGSWGYEQYF.